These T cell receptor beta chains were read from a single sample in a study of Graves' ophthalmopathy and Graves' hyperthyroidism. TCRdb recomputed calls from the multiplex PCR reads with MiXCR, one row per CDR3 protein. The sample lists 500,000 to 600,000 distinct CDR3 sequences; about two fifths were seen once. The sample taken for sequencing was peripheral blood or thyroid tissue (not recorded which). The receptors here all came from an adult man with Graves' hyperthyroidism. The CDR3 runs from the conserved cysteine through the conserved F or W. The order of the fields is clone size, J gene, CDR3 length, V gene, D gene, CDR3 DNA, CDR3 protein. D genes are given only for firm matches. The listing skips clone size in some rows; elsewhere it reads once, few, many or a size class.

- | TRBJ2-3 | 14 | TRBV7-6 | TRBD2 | TGTGCCAGCAGGGAGCGGGGACCCACAGATACGCAGTATTTT | CASRERGPTDTQYF
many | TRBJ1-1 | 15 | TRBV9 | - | TGTGCCAGCAGCGTAGGTGGGGACGCTAACACTGAAGCTTTCTTT | CASSVGGDANTEAFF
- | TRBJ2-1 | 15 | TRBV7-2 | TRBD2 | TGTGCCAGCAGGACGAGCGGGAGGGCCACCCATGAGCAGTTCTTC | CASRTSGRATHEQFF
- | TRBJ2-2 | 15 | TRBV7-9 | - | TGTGCCAGCAGCTTCCGGGGGTCGTACACCGGGGAGCTGTTTTTT | CASSFRGSYTGELFF
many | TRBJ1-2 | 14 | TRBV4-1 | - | TGCGCCAGCAGCCTCCCCGTGGGCCCAGGGGGCTACACCTTC | CASSLPVGPGGYTF
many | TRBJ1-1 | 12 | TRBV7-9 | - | TGTAAAAGTCTGGGATTGAACACTGAAGCTTTCTTT | CKSLGLNTEAFF
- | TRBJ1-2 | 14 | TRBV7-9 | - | TGTGCCAGCAGCTTTGAGGGAGGGGTCTATGGCTACACCTTC | CASSFEGGVYGYTF
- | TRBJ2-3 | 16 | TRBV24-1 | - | TGTGCCACCAGTGACCCCTCCGATAGCAGCACAGATACGCAGTATTTT | CATSDPSDSSTDTQYF
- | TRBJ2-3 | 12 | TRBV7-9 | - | TGTGCCAGCAGCCCCGAAACAGATACGCAGTATTTT | CASSPETDTQYF
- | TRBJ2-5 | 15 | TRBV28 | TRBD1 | TGTGCCAGCAGCCGCAAGACAGGGCTAGGGGAGACCCAGTACTTC | CASSRKTGLGETQYF
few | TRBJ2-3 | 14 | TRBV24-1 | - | TGTGCCACCAGTCACCCCGGGAGTGAAGATACGCAGTATTTT | CATSHPGSEDTQYF
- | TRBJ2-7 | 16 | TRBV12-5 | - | TGTGCTAGTGGTTTGGTACTTAGAGACGGAGGTTACGAGCAGTACTTC | CASGLVLRDGGYEQYF
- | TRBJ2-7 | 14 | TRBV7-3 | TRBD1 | TGTGCCAGTAGCTTAAAAGGACAGGGGCCCAAGCAGTACTTC | CASSLKGQGPKQYF
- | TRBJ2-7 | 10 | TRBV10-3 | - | TGTGCCATCAGGCGGGACGAGCAGTACTTC | CAIRRDEQYF
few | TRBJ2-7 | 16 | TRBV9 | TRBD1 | TGTGCCAGCAGCGTAGGGTCGGGACAGGGGTCCTACGAGCAGTACTTC | CASSVGSGQGSYEQYF
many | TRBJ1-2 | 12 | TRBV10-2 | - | TGCGCCAGCACCGGACACCGCTATGGCTACACCTTC | CASTGHRYGYTF
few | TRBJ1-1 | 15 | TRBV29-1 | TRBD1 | TGCAGCGTTGGTGGGACAGGGGAACCCGGCACTGAAGCTTTCTTT | CSVGGTGEPGTEAFF
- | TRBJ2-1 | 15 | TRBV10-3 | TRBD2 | TGTGCCATCAGTGAGTCATTTATGGGCACTAGCGGCCGGTTCTTC | CAISESFMGTSGRFF
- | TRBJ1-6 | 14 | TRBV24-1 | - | TGTGCCAGCTCACCAGGGCTCAATAATTCACCCCTCCACTTT | CASSPGLNNSPLHF
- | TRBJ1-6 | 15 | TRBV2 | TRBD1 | TGTGCCAGCAGGGGTGGGACAGGGGTCGGTTCACCCCTCCACTTT | CASRGGTGVGSPLHF
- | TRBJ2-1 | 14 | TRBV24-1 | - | TGTGCCAGCAGTTATTCGGCAGAAGGTGATGAGCAGTTCTTC | CASSYSAEGDEQFF
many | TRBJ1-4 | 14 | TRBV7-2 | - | TGTGCCAGCAGCTTAACGGGTTCCCGTGAAAAACTGTTTTTT | CASSLTGSREKLFF
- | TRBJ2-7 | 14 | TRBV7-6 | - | TGTGCCAGCAGCGAAGATCCCCAGAGAGGGGGGCAGTACTTC | CASSEDPQRGGQYF
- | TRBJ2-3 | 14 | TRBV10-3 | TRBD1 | TGTGCCATCACGGACAGGGAAAGCACAGATACGCAGTATTTT | CAITDRESTDTQYF